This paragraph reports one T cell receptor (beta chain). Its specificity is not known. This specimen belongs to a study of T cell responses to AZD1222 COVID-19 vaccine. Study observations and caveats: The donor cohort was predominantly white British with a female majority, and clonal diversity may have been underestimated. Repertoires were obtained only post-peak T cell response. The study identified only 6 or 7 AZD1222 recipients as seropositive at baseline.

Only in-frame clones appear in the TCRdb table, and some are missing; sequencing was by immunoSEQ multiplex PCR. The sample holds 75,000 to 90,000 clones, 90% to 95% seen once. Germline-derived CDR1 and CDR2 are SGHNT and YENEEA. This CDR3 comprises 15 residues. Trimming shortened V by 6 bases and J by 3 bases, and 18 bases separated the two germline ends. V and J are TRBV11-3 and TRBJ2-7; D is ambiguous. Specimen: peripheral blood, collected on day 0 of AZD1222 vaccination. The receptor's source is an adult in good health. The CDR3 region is CASRLFLVKGYEQYF. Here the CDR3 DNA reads TGTGCCAGCAGACTCTTCCTAGTGAAAGGCTACGAGCAGTACTTC.